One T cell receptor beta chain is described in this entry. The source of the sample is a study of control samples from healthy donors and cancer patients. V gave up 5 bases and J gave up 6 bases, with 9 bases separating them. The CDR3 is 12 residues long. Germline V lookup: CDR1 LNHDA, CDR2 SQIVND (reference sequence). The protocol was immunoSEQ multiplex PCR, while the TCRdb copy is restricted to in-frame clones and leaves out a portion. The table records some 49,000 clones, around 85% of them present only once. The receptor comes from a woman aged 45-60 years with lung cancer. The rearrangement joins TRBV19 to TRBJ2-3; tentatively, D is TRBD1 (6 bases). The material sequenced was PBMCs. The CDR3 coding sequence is TGTGCCAGTAGTCCAGGGGCCGATACGCAGTATTTT. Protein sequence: CASSPGADTQYF. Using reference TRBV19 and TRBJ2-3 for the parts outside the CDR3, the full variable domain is DGGITQSPKYLFRKEGQNVTLSCEQNLNHDAMYWYRQDPGQGLRLIYYSQIVNDFQKGDIAEGYSVSREKKESFPLTVTSAQKNPTAFYLCASSPGADTQYFGPGTRLTVL.